This T cell receptor beta chain was found in a study of control samples from healthy donors and cancer patients. Profiling relied on immunoSEQ multiplex PCR, and the TCRdb table lists in-frame clones only, not all of them. The sample consists of 150,000 to 200,000 clones, less than 95% of them appearing once. Germline CDR1 reads ENHRY; CDR2 reads SYGVKD. Unmatched junction bases numbered 7, after V lost 4 bases and J lost 0 bases. The CDR3 sequence is 17 residues long. This clone has only one observation. This chain uses TRBV10-3 with TRBJ2-3, with 10 positions matching TRBD2. The TCR originated in a man aged 55 to 70 with colorectal cancer. Sequencing used PBMCs. The CDR3 reads CAISVSGGPSSTDTQYF. The CDR3 coding sequence is TGTGCCATCAGTGTTAGCGGGGGGCCATCTAGCACAGATACGCAGTATTTT.